These 27 T cell receptor beta chains came from one sample sequenced in a study of early T cells in non-severe SARS-CoV-2 infection. TCRdb reprocessed the 5' RACE reads with MiXCR, giving one entry per CDR3 protein. Of 28,000 or so distinct CDR3 sequences listed, around 7% are singletons. The sample taken for sequencing was whole blood. These TCRs come from an adult who was a healthcare worker with PCR-confirmed SARS-CoV-2 infection or an uninfected control (not recorded which).

Ten or more counts support this clonotype. J is TRBJ2-2 and V is TRBV29-1; weak D call: TRBD1 (7 bases). Germline CDR1 reads SQVTM; CDR2 reads ANQGSEA. V was trimmed by 3 bases and J by 13 bases, leaving 24 bases between them. CDR3 size: 15 residues. CDR3 residues: CSVDGTDGSRGGLFF. In nucleotides, the CDR3 is TGCAGCGTTGACGGGACAGACGGTAGCCGGGGAGGGCTGTTTTTT.

This clonotype was recorded a few times. Compared with germline, one end of the junction differs, possibly owing to a read error. The rearrangement joins TRBV11-2 to TRBJ2-7; D assignment may be TRBD1 or TRBD2 (5 bases each). CDR3 length: 16 amino acids. Germline assignment: CDR1 SGHAT and CDR2 FQNNGV. The CDR3 protein is CASRLAGARLTYEQYF. In DNA, the CDR3 is TGTGCCAGCAGATTAGCCGGGGCGCGCCTCACCTACGAGCAGTACTTC.

The J gene is TRBJ2-5, the V gene TRBV7-9; D unresolved. Trimming left V 5 bases short and J 2 bases short, with 6 bases between. This CDR3 comprises 12 residues. CDR1 SEHNR and CDR2 FQNEAQ come from the germline V gene (reference sequence). The CDR3 nucleotides read TGTGCCAGCAGCGCACTACAAGAGACCCAGTACTTC. Its translation: CASSALQETQYF. The variable domain in full, completed from reference TRBV7-9 and TRBJ2-5, reads DTGVSQNPRHKITKRGQNVTFRCDPISEHNRLYWYRQTLGQGPEFLTYFQNEAQLEKSRLLSDRFSAERPKGSFSTLEIQRTEQGDSAMYLCASSALQETQYFGPGTRLLVL.

The sample holds many counts of this clonotype. This CDR3 reads CASSRGQGAYEQYF. CDR3 DNA: TGTGCCAGCAGCCGCGGACAGGGGGCCTACGAGCAGTACTTC. This chain links TRBV11-3 with TRBJ2-7, with 10 bases fitting TRBD1. The CDR3 extends over 14 amino acids. Germline trimming cut 5 bases from V and 2 bases from J; bases unmatched to any gene: 3. CDR1 is SGHNT and CDR2 is YENEEA in the germline V gene. The full variable domain, in which reference TRBV11-3 and TRBJ2-7 provide the parts outside the CDR3, is EAGVVQSPRYKIIEKKQPVAFWCNPISGHNTLYWYLQNLGQGPELLIRYENEEAVDDSQLPKDRFSAERLKGVDSTLKIQPAELGDSAVYLCASSRGQGAYEQYFGPGTRLTVT.

This clonotype was observed many times. V gene TRBV5-5 combines with J gene TRBJ1-6; the D gene is possibly TRBD1 (5 bases). Per germline, CDR1 SGHKS and CDR2 YYEKEE (reference sequence). The CDR3 length is 16 residues. Between the trimmed V and J ends, which lost 5 bases and 0 bases, there was a span of 12 bases. CDR3 in DNA: TGTGCCAGCAGATCCGGGACTGGCTCCTATAATTCACCCCTCCACTTT. Protein sequence: CASRSGTGSYNSPLHF.

This clonotype came up many times. The J gene is TRBJ2-7, the V gene TRBV6-2 or TRBV6-3; 10 bases agree with TRBD2. The V gene's germline CDR1 is MNHEY and CDR2 SVGEGT. The CDR3 covers 14 residues. The J segment lost 2 bases and the V segment lost 8 bases, leaving 6 bases of the junction unmatched. CDR3 residues: CASSPSGRAYEQYF. As DNA, the CDR3 is TGTGCCAGCTCCCCCAGCGGGAGGGCCTACGAGCAGTACTTC.

The V call is TRBV12-3 or TRBV12-4, the J call TRBJ1-1; possible D gene TRBD1, 6 bases. The CDR3 consists of 13 residues. Trimming took 5 bases from V and 1 from J, leaving 8 bases between them. CDR3 bases: TGTGCCAGCAGTGCGGGACAGAACACTGAAGCTTTCTTT. Translated: CASSAGQNTEAFF.

This clonotype is medium-sized within its sample. This chain links TRBV7-8 with TRBJ2-7; the D is unclear. The V end was cut by 5 bases, the J end by 4 bases, with 18 bases between. This CDR3 spans 15 amino acids. Germline V gene lookup returns CDR1 SGHVS and CDR2 FQNEAQ. The DNA of the CDR3 is TGTGCCAGCAGCCCCCAGCAAGGGCCTTCGTACGAGCAGTACTTC. Its protein is CASSPQQGPSYEQYF.

This clonotype was counted many times. The gene calls are TRBV7-2 and TRBJ2-7; 10 bases are a match to TRBD1. Trimming cost V 5 bases and J 6 bases; bases outside gene matches: 10. Germline V gene data show CDR1 as SGHTA and CDR2 as FQGNSA. This CDR3 is built from 15 residues. The CDR3 DNA reads TGTGCCAGCAGCCTGCATGGGACAGGGGCAAGCGAGCAGTACTTC. It specifies CASSLHGTGASEQYF.

This clonotype was seen repeatedly, ten times or more. The chain recombines TRBV6-1 with TRBJ1-4; D remains unclear. V was shortened by 0 bases and J by 13 bases, with 12 bases between the two germline ends. This CDR3 has 13 amino acids. Germline loops: CDR1 MNHNS, CDR2 SASEGT. CDR3: CASSEARIRRLFF. CDR3 DNA: TGTGCCAGCAGTGAAGCGCGGATACGTAGACTGTTTTTT.

This clonotype was recorded many times. V and J are TRBV12-3 or TRBV12-4 and TRBJ1-4; D gene ambiguous. This CDR3 comprises 11 residues. V was pared by 7 bases and J by 6 bases, with 6 bases between. This CDR3 reads CASMGDEKLFF. The CDR3 DNA follows: TGTGCCAGCATGGGCGATGAAAAACTGTTTTTT.

This clonotype appeared once. V and J are TRBV19 and TRBJ2-3; D is perhaps TRBD1 or TRBD2 (6 bases each). Germline V gives CDR1 LNHDA, CDR2 SQIVND (reference sequence). V was trimmed by 3 bases and J by 5 bases, leaving 18 bases between them. The CDR3 contains 16 residues. The CDR3: CASSIPSGGGGDTQYF. DNA for the CDR3: TGTGCCAGTAGTATTCCCTCCGGGGGCGGAGGAGATACGCAGTATTTT.

In this sample, this clonotype turned up many times. The chain uses TRBV6-1 and TRBJ1-4; D call uncertain. This CDR3 comprises 12 residues. V was trimmed by 7 bases and J by 7 bases, leaving 10 bases between them. The germline gives CDR1 MNHNS, CDR2 SASEGT. This CDR3 is CASKKEFEKLFF. CDR3 sequence (DNA): TGTGCCAGCAAAAAAGAGTTTGAAAAACTGTTTTTT.

The rearrangement joins TRBV7-3 to TRBJ2-6; TRBD1 matches at 8 bases. The germline gives CDR1 SGHTA, CDR2 FQGTGA. The junction had 2 bases not matched to a gene; V was cut back by 5 bases and J by 2 bases. The CDR3 is 15 residues long. This chain's CDR3 is CASSLDRAGANVLTF. DNA for the CDR3: TGTGCCAGCAGCCTGGACAGGGCTGGGGCCAACGTCCTGACTTTC.

This clonotype has a count of ten or more. J is TRBJ1-5 and V is TRBV27, with TRBD1 matching over 9 bases. Germline CDR1 reads MNHEY; CDR2 reads SMNVEV (reference sequence). The CDR3 runs 17 residues. Trimming at V came to 3 bases and at J to 0 bases, leaving 6 bases not matched to a gene. In nucleotides, the CDR3 is TGTGCCAGCAGTTTCCTAACAGGGGGCAATAGCAATCAGCCCCAGCATTTT. As protein: CASSFLTGGNSNQPQHF.

This clonotype was observed many times. This chain links TRBV20-1 with TRBJ1-1, with TRBD1 as a possible D gene (6 bases). The CDR3 runs to 15 residues. V lost 2 bases and J 2 bases, leaving 15 bases between the germline ends. The germline CDR1 and CDR2 sequences are DFQATT and SNEGSKA (reference sequence). The CDR3 sequence is CSARIQGRINTEAFF. In DNA, the CDR3 is TGCAGTGCTAGAATTCAGGGGCGGATAAACACTGAAGCTTTCTTT.

Comments on this clonotype: Given a much more abundant clone one base away, this may be a read error. The rearrangement joins TRBV4-2 to TRBJ2-1; D is possibly TRBD2 (5 bases). V was pared by 1 base and J by 2 bases, with 15 bases between. Germline CDR1 and CDR2: LGHNA and YNFKEQ. This CDR3 has 17 amino acids. The chain's CDR3 is CASSQVIAWSPYNEQFF. In DNA, the CDR3 is TGTGCCAGCAGCCAAGTAATAGCGTGGAGCCCCTACAATGAGCAGTTCTTC.

This clonotype was counted ten times or more. The chain carries TRBV30 and TRBJ1-3, with D perhaps matching TRBD1 (5 bases). Deletions cut 3 bases from V and 0 bases from J, with 12 bases between. This CDR3 contains 15 residues. Per germline, CDR1 GTSNPN and CDR2 SVGIG (reference sequence). The DNA for the CDR3 is TGTGCCTGGAGGGGGGAGAGATACTCTGGAAACACCATATATTTT. Translating it yields CAWRGERYSGNTIYF.

This clonotype was picked up one time. Written as DNA, the CDR3 is TGTGCCAGCAGTATCCGGGGTGGAGAGACCCAGTACTTC. This encodes CASSIRGGETQYF. V and J are TRBV6-1 and TRBJ2-5; possibly TRBD2 for D (5 bases). Germline CDR1 is MNHNS and CDR2 is SASEGT. The CDR3 spans 13 residues. V was cut by 5 bases and J by 4 bases, with 11 bases left in between.

The chain joins TRBV5-1 to TRBJ2-7; 9 nucleotides match TRBD2. Germline assignment: CDR1 SGHRS and CDR2 YFSETQ. The CDR3 is made up of 16 amino acids. After removal of 0 bases from V and 4 bases from J, the junction contained 8 bases not matched to a gene. CDR3 sequence (DNA): TGCGCCAGCAGCTTGGCCTCCGGGAGCGGGAGGTACGAGCAGTACTTC. Translated, it gives CASSLASGSGRYEQYF. Supplemented by reference TRBV5-1 and TRBJ2-7, the full variable domain reads KAGVTQTPRYLIKTRGQQVTLSCSPISGHRSVSWYQQTPGQGLQFLFEYFSETQRNKGNFPGRFSGRQFSNSRSEMNVSTLELGDSALYLCASSLASGSGRYEQYFGPGTRLTVT.

This clonotype has at least ten counts. This chain uses TRBV7-9 with TRBJ1-3, with D possibly being TRBD1 (6 bases). There are 19 residues in the CDR3. With 1 base removed from V and 0 bases from J, the gap between germline ends came to 19 bases. CDR1 SEHNR and CDR2 FQNEAQ come from the germline V gene (reference sequence). Here the CDR3 reads CASSLVVGGGIDSGNTIYF. As DNA, the CDR3 is TGTGCCAGCAGCTTAGTAGTCGGCGGGGGCATCGACTCTGGAAACACCATATATTTT.

The rearrangement uses TRBV5-5 and TRBJ2-3; TRBD2 agrees at 11 bases. V was pared by 7 bases and J by 2 bases, with 6 bases of the junction left unmatched. CDR3 length equals 15 residues. Germline lookup yields CDR1 SGHKS and CDR2 YYEKEE (reference sequence). The CDR3 bases are TGTGCCAGCTTGAGACTAGCGGGAACCACAGATACGCAGTATTTT. This sequence encodes CASLRLAGTTDTQYF.

This clonotype was seen a few times. The chain employs TRBV7-6 and TRBJ2-6; D remains ambiguous. The CDR3 covers 15 residues. Germline CDR1 and CDR2: SGHVS and FNYEAQ. V was clipped by 2 bases and J by 0 bases, with 5 bases between them. The CDR3 sequence is CASSLYGSGANVLTF. The CDR3 DNA reads as TGTGCCAGCAGCTTATACGGCTCTGGGGCCAACGTCCTGACTTTC.

This clonotype occurred many times. J is TRBJ2-3 and V is TRBV28; D unclear. The CDR3 consists of 14 residues. Per germline, CDR1 MDHEN and CDR2 SYDVKM. Trimming removed 8 bases at V and 0 bases at J, with 12 bases between. The CDR3 sequence is CASQPRSSTDTQYF. DNA for the CDR3: TGTGCCAGCCAGCCTCGCAGTAGCACAGATACGCAGTATTTT.

There are a few counts of this clonotype. The rearrangement uses TRBV2 and TRBJ2-7; D unresolved. Trimming stripped 6 bases from V and 7 bases from J, with 13 bases between. Germline CDR1 and CDR2: SNHLY and FYNNEI. The CDR3 loop spans 12 amino acids. CDR3 region: CASSVSRVEQYF. In DNA form, the CDR3 reads TGTGCCAGCAGCGTATCTAGGGTGGAGCAGTACTTC.

Many counts were recorded for this clonotype. The chain couples TRBV24-1 to TRBJ2-1; no firm D call. Germline V lookup: CDR1 KGHDR, CDR2 SFDVKD. This CDR3 has 13 residues. V was pared by 7 bases and J by 0 bases, with 6 bases between. The CDR3 bases are TGTGCCACCAGCCCGAGCTCCTACAATGAGCAGTTCTTC. Encoded protein: CATSPSSYNEQFF.

At least ten counts were recorded for this clonotype. This chain uses TRBV15 with TRBJ1-2, with a tentative D call TRBD1 (5 bases). V was shortened by 5 bases and J by 6 bases, with 19 bases between the two germline ends. The length of the CDR3 is 15 residues. From germline, CDR1 is LNHNV and CDR2 YYDKDF (reference sequence). The CDR3 nucleotides are TGTGCCACCAGCGAGCATAGAAGGGGTTTGAATGGCTACACCTTC. The encoded protein is CATSEHRRGLNGYTF.